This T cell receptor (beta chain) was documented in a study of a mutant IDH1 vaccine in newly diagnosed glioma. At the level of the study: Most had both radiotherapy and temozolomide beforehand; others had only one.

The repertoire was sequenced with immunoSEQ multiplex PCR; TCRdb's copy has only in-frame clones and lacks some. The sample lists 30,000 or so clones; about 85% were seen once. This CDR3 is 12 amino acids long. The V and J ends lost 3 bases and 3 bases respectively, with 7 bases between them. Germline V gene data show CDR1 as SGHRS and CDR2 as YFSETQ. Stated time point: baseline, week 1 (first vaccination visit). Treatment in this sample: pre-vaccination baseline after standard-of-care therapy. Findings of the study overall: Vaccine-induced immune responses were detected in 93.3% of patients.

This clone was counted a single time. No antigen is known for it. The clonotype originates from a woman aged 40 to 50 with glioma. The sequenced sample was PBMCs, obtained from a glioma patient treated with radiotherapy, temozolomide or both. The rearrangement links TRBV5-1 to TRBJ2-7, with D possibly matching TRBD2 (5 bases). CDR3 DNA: TGCGCCAGCAGCTCGGGGAACTACGAGCAGTACTTC. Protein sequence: CASSSGNYEQYF.